Given below is one T cell receptor beta chain in context. This receptor's antigen is unknown. Per-nucleotide qualities are absent, and no much larger clonotype sits a single base away. Whole blood was collected in K2EDTA tubes by collaborating institutions according to the institutions' own protocols. Collaborator samples were shipped for TCRbeta analysis as frozen whole blood, isolated PBMCs, or DNA extracted from either sample type. The data were obtained in a study of blood T cell repertoires in COVID-19 (TCRdb year 2020). With regard to the full study: Samples from collaborators originated in the United States, Italy and Spain and spanned both the acute and convalescent phases of COVID-19. Samples were obtained from the ongoing ImmuneRACE study (first 160 participants) and from 950 to 1,500 subjects provided by 6 global collaborators. A de-identified subject ID, COVID-19 status, age in years and sex were almost always included in the sample metadata. The repertoires were made available in a free public database intended to serve as a resource for research on the immune response to SARS-CoV-2. Where HLA class I and class II types were available, the types were taken from metadata supplied by the sample provider, not from assay-based typing. The dataset comprised deeply sampled blood TCRbeta repertoires from subjects exposed to, actively infected with, or recovered from COVID-19. The prospective study material was composed of cDNA or gDNA derived from T cells, B-cell-depleted T cells, or PBMCs. Broad study findings and their caveats: How much clinical and demographic metadata was included differed by source and by participant, and the metadata was provided uncurated.

The immunoSEQ Assay, a bias-controlled multiplex PCR, was used to amplify TCRbeta CDR3 regions from genomic DNA. The authors' analysis ran thus. Within the assay, amplification of reference gene primers was used to estimate how many nucleated cells each sample contained. To quantify the absolute abundance of each unique TCRbeta CDR3 rearrangement, sequence reads were collapsed and filtered. For each sample, productive Simpson clonality was calculated as the square root of Simpson's diversity index across productive rearrangements. Not all clones reach the TCRdb copy of this immuneACCESS table, which keeps in-frame sequences only. Checked studies attribute under half of the gap to unresolved V genes and leave the rest unexplained. V, J and clone size are those of that table, while D and trimming were read from the DNA. This sample lists over 35,000 clones; around 90% were detected once. Under 20% of the sample is held by the ten biggest clonotypes.

The sequenced sample consisted of peripheral blood. This receptor was identified in a man in his sixties or seventies with active COVID-19.

The DNA sequence is given as TGTGCCAGCCGCCGACAGGGGTACGGAGCCGGGGAGCTGTTTTTT. Its product reads: CASRRQGYGAGELFF. The V gene is TRBV6-5 and the J gene is TRBJ2-2, and 8 bases in between align with TRBD1. V loses 8 bases at its end and J loses 6 bases; junction bases beyond the gene matches: 11. The CDR3 holds 15 amino acids from the cysteine to the phenylalanine. Of all the DNA, just the CDR3 is kept, 45 bases in frame from base 1. Via the germline V gene, CDR1 is MNHEY and CDR2 SVGAGI.